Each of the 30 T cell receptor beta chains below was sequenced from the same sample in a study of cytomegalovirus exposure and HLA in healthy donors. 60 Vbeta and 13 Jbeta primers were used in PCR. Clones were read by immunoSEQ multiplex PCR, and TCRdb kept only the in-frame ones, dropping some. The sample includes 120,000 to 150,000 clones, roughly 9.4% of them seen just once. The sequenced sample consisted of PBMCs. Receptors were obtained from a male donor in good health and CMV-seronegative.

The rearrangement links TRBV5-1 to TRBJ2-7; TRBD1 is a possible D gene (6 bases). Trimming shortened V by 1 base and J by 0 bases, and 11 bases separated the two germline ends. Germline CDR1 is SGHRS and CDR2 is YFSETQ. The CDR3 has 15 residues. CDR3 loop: CASSLWQGPSYEQYF. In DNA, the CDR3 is TGCGCCAGCAGCTTGTGGCAGGGGCCCTCCTACGAGCAGTACTTC.

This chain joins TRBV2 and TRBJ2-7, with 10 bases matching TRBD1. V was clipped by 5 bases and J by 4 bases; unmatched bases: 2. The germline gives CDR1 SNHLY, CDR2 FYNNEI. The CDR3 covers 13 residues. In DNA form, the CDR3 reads TGTGCCAGCAGTCCGGACAGGGGGTACGAGCAGTACTTC. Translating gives CASSPDRGYEQYF.

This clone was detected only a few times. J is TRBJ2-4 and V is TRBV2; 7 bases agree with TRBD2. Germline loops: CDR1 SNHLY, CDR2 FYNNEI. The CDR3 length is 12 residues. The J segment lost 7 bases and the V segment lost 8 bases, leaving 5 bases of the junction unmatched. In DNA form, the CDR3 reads TGTGCCAGCCGCCAGGGAGGGAACATTCAGTACTTC. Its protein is CASRQGGNIQYF.

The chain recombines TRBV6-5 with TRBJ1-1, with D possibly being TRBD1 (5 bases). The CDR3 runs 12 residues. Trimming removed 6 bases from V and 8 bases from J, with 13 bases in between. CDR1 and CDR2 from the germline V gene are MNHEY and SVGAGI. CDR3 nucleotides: TGTGCCAGCAGCTTAGGACAAGTAGAAGCTTTCTTT. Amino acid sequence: CASSLGQVEAFF.

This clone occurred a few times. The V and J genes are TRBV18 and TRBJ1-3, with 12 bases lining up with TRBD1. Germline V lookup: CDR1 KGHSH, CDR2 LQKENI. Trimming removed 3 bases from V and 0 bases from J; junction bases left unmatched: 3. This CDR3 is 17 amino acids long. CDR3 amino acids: CASSPAGQGASGNTIYF. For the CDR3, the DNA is TGTGCCAGCTCACCGGCGGGACAGGGGGCCTCTGGAAACACCATATATTTT.

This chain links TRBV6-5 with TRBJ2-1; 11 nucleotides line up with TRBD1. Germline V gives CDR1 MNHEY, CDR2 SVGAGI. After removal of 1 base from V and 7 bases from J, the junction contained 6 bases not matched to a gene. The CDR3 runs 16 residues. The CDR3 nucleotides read TGTGCCAGCAGTTACTTCGGACAGGGGGCTGAAAATGAGCAGTTCTTC. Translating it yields CASSYFGQGAENEQFF.

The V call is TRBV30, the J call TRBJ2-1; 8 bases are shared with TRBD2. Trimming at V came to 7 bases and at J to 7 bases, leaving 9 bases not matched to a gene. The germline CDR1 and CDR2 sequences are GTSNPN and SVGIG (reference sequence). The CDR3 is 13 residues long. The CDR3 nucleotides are TGTGCCTCCCTTGCGGGAGGCTTGAATGAGCAGTTCTTC. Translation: CASLAGGLNEQFF.

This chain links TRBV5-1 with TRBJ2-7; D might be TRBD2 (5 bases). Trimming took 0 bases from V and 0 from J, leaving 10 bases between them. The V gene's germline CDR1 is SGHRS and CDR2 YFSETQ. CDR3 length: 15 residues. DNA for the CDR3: TGCGCCAGCAGCTTGGACAGACTATACTCCTACGAGCAGTACTTC. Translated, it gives CASSLDRLYSYEQYF.

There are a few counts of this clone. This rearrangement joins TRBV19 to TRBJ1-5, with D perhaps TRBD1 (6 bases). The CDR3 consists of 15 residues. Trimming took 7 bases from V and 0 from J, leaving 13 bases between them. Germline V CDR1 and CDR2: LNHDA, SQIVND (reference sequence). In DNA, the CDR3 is TGTGCCAGTAAGGAAACAGGGCCTAGCAATCAGCCCCAGCATTTT. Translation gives CASKETGPSNQPQHF.

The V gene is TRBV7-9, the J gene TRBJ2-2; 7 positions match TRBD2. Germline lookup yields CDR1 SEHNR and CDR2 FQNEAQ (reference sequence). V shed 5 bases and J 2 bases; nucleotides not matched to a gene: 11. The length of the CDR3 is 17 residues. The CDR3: CASSERYSGENTGELFF. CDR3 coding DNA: TGTGCCAGCAGCGAACGATACAGCGGGGAAAACACCGGGGAGCTGTTTTTT.

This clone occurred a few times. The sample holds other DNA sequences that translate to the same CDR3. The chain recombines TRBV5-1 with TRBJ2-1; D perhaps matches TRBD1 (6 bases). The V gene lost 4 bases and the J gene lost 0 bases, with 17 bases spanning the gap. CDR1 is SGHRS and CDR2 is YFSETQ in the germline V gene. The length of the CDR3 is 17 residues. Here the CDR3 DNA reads TGCGCCAGCAGCAGATCGAAAAGGGGGAGCTCCTACAATGAGCAGTTCTTC. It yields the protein CASSRSKRGSSYNEQFF.

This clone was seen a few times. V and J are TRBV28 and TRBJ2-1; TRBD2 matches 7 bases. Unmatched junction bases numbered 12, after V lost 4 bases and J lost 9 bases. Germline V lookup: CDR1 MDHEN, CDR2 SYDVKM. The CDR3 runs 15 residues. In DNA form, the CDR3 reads TGTGCCAGCAGTTCCGCGGGAGAATTTGTGGGTGAGCAGTTCTTC. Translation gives CASSSAGEFVGEQFF. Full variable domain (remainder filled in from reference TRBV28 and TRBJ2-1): DVKVTQSSRYLVKRTGEKVFLECVQDMDHENMFWYRQDPGLGLRLIYFSYDVKMKEKGDIPEGYSVSREKKERFSLILESASTNQTSMYLCASSSAGEFVGEQFFGPGTRLTVL.

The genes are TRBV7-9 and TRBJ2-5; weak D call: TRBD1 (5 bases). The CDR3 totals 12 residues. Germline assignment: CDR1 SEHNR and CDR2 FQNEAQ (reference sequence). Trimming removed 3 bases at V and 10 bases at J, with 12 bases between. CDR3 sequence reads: CASSFPEGVQYF. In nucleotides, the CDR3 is TGTGCCAGCAGCTTCCCGGAAGGGGTCCAGTACTTC. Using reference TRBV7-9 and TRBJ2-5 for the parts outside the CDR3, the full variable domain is DTGVSQNPRHKITKRGQNVTFRCDPISEHNRLYWYRQTLGQGPEFLTYFQNEAQLEKSRLLSDRFSAERPKGSFSTLEIQRTEQGDSAMYLCASSFPEGVQYFGPGTRLLVL.

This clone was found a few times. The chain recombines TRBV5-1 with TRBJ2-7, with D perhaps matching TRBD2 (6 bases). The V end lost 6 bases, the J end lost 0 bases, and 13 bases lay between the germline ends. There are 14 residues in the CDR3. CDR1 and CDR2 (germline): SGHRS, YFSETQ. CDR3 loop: CASTTSPPSYEQYF. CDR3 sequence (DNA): TGCGCCAGCACAACTAGCCCACCCTCCTACGAGCAGTACTTC.

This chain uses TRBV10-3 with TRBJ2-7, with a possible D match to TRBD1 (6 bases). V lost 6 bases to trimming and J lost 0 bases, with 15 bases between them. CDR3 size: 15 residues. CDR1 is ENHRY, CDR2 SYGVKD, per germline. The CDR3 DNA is TGTGCCATCAGCTCCCTCGGACAGAGCTCCTACGAGCAGTACTTC. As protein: CAISSLGQSSYEQYF.

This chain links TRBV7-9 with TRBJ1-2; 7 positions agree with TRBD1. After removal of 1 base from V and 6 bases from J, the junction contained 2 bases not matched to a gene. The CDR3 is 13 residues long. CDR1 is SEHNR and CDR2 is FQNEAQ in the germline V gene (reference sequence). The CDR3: CASSLEGTDGYTF. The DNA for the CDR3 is TGTGCCAGCAGCTTAGAGGGGACAGATGGCTACACCTTC.

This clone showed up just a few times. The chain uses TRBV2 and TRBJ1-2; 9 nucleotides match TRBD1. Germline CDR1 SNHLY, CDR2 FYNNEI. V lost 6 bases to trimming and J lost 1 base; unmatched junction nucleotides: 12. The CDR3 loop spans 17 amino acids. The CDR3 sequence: CASSVRTGVPINYGYTF. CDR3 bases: TGTGCCAGCAGCGTTCGGACAGGGGTTCCGATTAACTATGGCTACACCTTC.

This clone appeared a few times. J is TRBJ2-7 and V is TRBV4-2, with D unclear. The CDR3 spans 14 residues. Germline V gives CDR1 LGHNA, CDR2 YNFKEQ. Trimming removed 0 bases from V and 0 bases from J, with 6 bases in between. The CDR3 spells CASSQDRSSYEQYF. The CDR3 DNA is TGTGCCAGCAGCCAAGATCGGAGCTCCTACGAGCAGTACTTC.

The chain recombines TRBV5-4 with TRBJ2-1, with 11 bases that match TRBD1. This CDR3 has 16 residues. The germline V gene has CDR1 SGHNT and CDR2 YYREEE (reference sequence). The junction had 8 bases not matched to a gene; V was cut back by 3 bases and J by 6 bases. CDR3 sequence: CASSSAGTGGINEQFF. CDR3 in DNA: TGTGCCAGCAGCTCTGCCGGGACAGGGGGTATCAATGAGCAGTTCTTC.

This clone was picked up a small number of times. CDR3 nucleotide sequence: TGTGCCAGCAGCTTGGGACAGCTGTATGGCTACACCTTC. It encodes CASSLGQLYGYTF. This chain links TRBV5-8 with TRBJ1-2; maybe TRBD1 (5 bases). Per germline, CDR1 SGHTS and CDR2 YDEGEE. This CDR3 has 13 amino acids. The V end lost 0 bases, the J end lost 5 bases, and 8 bases lay between the germline ends.

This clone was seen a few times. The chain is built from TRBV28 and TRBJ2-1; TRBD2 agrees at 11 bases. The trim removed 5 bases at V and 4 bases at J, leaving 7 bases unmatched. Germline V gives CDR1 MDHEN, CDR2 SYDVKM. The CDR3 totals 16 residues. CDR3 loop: CASSATSGRRYNEQFF. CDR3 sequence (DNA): TGTGCCAGCAGTGCTACTAGCGGGAGACGATACAATGAGCAGTTCTTC. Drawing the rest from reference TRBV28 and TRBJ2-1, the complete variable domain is DVKVTQSSRYLVKRTGEKVFLECVQDMDHENMFWYRQDPGLGLRLIYFSYDVKMKEKGDIPEGYSVSREKKERFSLILESASTNQTSMYLCASSATSGRRYNEQFFGPGTRLTVL.

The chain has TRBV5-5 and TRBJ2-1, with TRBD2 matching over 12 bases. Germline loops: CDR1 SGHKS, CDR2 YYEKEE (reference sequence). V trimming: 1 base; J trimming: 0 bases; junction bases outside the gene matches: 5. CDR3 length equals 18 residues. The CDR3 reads CASSLTSGRIGSYNEQFF. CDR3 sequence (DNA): TGTGCCAGCAGCTTGACTAGCGGGAGGATCGGCTCCTACAATGAGCAGTTCTTC.

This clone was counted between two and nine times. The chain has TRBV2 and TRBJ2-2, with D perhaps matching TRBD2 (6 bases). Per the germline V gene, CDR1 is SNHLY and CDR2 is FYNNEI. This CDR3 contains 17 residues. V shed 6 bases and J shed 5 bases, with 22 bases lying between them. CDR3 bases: TGTGCCAGCAGGGAGGGGACCCCTTCTTGGGGGACCGGGGAGCTGTTTTTT. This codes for CASREGTPSWGTGELFF.

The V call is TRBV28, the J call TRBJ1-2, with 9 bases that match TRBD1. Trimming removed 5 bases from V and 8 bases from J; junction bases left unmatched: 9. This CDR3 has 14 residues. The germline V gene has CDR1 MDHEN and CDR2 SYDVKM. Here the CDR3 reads CASSPPYRGQGYTF. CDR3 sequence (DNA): TGTGCCAGCAGTCCCCCCTACAGGGGGCAAGGCTACACCTTC.

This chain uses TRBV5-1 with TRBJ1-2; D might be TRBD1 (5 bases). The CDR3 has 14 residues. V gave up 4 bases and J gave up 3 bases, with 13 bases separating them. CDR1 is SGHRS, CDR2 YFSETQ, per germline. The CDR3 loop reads CASSRQAGDYGYTF. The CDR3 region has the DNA TGCGCCAGCAGCCGTCAGGCGGGGGACTATGGCTACACCTTC.

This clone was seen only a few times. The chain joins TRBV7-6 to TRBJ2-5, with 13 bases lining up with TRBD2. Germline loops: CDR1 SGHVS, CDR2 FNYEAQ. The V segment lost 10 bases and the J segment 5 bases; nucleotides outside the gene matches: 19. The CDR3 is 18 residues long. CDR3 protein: CAIQPQLLAGGPIETQYF. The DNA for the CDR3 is TGTGCCATCCAGCCCCAATTACTAGCGGGAGGGCCTATCGAGACCCAGTACTTC.

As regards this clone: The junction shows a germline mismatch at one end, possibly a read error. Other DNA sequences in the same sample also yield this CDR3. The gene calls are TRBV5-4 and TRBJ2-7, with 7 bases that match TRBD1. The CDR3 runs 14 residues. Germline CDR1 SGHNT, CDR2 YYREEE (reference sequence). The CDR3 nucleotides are TGTGCCAGCAGCTTGAGGGGGCCTTATTACGAGCAGTACTTT. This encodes CASSLRGPYYEQYF.

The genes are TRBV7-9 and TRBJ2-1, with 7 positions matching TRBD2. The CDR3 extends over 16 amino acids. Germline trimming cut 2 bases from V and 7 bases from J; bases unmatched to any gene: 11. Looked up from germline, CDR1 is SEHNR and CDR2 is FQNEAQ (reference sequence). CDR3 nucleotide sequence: TGTGCCAGCAGCTTAAGCGTTGGCGGGGGAAAGAATGAGCAGTTCTTC. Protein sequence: CASSLSVGGGKNEQFF.

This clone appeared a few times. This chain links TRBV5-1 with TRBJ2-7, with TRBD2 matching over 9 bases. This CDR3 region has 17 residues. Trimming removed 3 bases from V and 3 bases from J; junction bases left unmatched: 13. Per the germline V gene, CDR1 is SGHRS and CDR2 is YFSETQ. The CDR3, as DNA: TGCGCCAGCAGCTCCGACCCTTTAGCGGGAGAGATCTACGAGCAGTACTTC. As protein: CASSSDPLAGEIYEQYF.

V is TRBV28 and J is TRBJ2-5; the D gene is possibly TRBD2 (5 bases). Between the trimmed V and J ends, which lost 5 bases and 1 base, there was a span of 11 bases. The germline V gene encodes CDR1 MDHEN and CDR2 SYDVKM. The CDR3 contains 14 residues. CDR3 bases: TGTGCCAGCAGTCCTCAGGACTTCCAAGAGACCCAGTACTTC. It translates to CASSPQDFQETQYF.